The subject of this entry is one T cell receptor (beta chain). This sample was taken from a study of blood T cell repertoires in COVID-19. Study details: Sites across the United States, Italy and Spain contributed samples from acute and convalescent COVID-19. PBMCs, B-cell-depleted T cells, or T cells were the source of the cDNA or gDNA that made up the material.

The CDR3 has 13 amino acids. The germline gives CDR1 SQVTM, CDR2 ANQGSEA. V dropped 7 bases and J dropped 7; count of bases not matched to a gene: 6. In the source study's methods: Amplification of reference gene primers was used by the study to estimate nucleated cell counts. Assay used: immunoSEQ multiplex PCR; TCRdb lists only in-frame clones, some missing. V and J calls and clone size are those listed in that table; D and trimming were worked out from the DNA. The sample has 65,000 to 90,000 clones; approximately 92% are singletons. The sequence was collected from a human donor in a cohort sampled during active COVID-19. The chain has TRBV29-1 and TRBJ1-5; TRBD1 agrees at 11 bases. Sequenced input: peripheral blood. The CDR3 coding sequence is TGCAGCGCCGCCGGGACAGGGGGACAGCCCCAGCATTTT. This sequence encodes CSAAGTGGQPQHF.